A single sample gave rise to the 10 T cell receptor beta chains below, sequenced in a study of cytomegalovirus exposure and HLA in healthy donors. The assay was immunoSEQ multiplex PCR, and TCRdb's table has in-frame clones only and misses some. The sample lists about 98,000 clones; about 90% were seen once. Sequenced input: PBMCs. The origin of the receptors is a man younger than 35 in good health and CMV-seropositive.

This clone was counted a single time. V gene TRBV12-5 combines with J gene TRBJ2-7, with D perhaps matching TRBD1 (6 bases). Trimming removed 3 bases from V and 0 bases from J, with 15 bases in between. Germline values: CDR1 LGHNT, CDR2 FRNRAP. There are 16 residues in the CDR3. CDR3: CASGFLIQGTSYEQYF. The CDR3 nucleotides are TGTGCTAGTGGTTTTCTTATACAGGGTACCTCCTACGAGCAGTACTTC.

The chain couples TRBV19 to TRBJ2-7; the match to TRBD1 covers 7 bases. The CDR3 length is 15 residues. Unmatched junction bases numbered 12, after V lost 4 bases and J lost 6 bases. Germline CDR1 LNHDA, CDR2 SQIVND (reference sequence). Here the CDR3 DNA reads TGTGCCAGTAGTAGGGGGACAGTGGAAGGAGGCGAGCAGTACTTC. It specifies CASSRGTVEGGEQYF.

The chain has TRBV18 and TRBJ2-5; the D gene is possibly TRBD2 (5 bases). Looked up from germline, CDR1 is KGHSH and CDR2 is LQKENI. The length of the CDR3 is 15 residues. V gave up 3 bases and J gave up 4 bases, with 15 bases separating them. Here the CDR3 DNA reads TGTGCCAGCTCACCCTCAGCGGCCGGAGGAGAGACCCAGTACTTC. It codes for CASSPSAAGGETQYF. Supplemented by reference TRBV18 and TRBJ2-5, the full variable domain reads NAGVMQNPRHLVRRRGQEARLRCSPMKGHSHVYWYRQLPEEGLKFMVYLQKENIIDESGMPKERFSAEFPKEGPSILRIQQVVRGDSAAYFCASSPSAAGGETQYFGPGTRLLVL.

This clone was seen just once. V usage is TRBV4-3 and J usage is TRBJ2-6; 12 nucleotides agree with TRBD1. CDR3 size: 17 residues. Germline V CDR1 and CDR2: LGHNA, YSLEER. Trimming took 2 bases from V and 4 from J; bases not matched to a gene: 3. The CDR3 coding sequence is TGCGCCAGCAGCCAACTGGGACAGGGGGCGGGGGCCAACGTCCTGACTTTC. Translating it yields CASSQLGQGAGANVLTF.

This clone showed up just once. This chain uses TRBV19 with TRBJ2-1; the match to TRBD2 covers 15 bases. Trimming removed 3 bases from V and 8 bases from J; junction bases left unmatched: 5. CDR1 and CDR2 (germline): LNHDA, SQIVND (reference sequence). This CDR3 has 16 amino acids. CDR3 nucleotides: TGTGCCAGTAGTATCGGACTAGCGGGAGGGCGCGATGAGCAGTTCTTC. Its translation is CASSIGLAGGRDEQFF.

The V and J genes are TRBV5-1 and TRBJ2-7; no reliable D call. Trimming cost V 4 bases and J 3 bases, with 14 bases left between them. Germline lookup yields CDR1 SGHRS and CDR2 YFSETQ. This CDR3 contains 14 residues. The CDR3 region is CASSIERNSYEQYF. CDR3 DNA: TGCGCCAGCAGCATAGAACGCAATAGCTACGAGCAGTACTTC.

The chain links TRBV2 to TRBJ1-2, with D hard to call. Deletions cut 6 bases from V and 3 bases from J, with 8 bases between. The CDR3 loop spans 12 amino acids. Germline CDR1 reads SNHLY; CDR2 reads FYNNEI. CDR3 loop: CASRREDYGYTF. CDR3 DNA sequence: TGTGCCAGCAGGCGGGAGGACTATGGCTACACCTTC.

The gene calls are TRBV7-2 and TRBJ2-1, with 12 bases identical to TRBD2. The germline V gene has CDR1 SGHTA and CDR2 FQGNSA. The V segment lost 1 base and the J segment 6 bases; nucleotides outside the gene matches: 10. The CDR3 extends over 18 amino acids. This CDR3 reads CASSLDLAGGPSGNEQFF. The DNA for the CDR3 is TGTGCCAGCAGCTTAGATCTAGCGGGAGGGCCCTCGGGCAATGAGCAGTTCTTC. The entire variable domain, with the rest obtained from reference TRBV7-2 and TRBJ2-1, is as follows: GAGVSQSPSNKVTEKGKDVELRCDPISGHTALYWYRQSLGQGLEFLIYFQGNSAPDKSGLPSDRFSAERTGGSVSTLTIQRTQQEDSAVYLCASSLDLAGGPSGNEQFFGPGTRLTVL.

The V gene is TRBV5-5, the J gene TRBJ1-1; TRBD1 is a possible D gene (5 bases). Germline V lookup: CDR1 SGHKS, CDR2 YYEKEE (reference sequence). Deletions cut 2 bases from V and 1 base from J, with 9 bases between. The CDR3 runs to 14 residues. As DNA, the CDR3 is TGTGCCAGCAGCTTCCGGGGGACGAACACTGAAGCTTTCTTT. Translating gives CASSFRGTNTEAFF.

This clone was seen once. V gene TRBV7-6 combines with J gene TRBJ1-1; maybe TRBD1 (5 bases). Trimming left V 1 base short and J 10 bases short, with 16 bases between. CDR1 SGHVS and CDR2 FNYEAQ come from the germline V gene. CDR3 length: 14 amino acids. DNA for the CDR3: TGTGCCAGCAGCTTAGGCGGGGGGACCCCAAGAGCTTTCTTT. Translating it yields CASSLGGGTPRAFF.